Listed below are T cell receptor beta chains from one sample, sequenced in a study of T-cell reconstitution after alpha-beta-depleted transplantation in children. MiXCR, run by TCRdb on the PCR reads, gives a single entry per CDR3 protein. Of 440,000 or so distinct CDR3 sequences in the sample, approximately 42% were seen once. The source material was PBMCs, sampled before TCRalphabeta/CD19-depleted stem cell transplant. All receptors derive from a girl aged 2-10 years with aplastic anemia, due to receive a stem cell transplant. Both conserved end residues are part of each CDR3. Each record gives: D gene, V gene, J gene, clone size, CDR3 DNA, CDR3 protein. D genes are given only for firm matches. The listing skips clone size in some rows; elsewhere it reads once, few, many or a size class.

-	TRBV6-6	TRBJ2-5	-	TGTGCCAGCAAGGCGGGGGAGACCCAGTACTTC	CASKAGETQYF
-	TRBV20-1	TRBJ2-4	-	TGCAGTGCTAGAATAGCCCAAAACATTCAGTACTTC	CSARIAQNIQYF
-	TRBV20-1	TRBJ2-1	-	TGCAGTGCTAGAAATATAGCGGAAATGGGGGATTCTGAGCAGTTCTTC	CSARNIAEMGDSEQFF
-	TRBV9	TRBJ2-1	few	TGTGCCAGCAGCGTAGAGGGATTAGCGGACTACAATGAGCAGTTCTTC	CASSVEGLADYNEQFF
-	TRBV3-1	TRBJ1-1	few	TGTGCCAGCAGCCCCGGGACATTAAGAAGGCGAGCTTTCTTT	CASSPGTLRRRAFF
-	TRBV5-1	TRBJ2-1	-	TGCGCCAGCAGCGGAGGGCGGGAAGCCTACAATGAGCAGTTCTTC	CASSGGREAYNEQFF
TRBD2	TRBV7-2	TRBJ2-1	many	TGTGCCAGCAGCCCCCCGGGGGTTAGCGGGAGAACAAATGAGCAGTTCTTC	CASSPPGVSGRTNEQFF
-	TRBV10-3	TRBJ2-1	-	TGTGCCATCAGTGACCAGAACGGACCCTGGGCCGTATACAATGAGCAGTTCTTC	CAISDQNGPWAVYNEQFF
-	TRBV7-2	TRBJ2-2	-	TGTGCCAGCAGCTTAGTTGGAACCTGGGAGCTGTTTTTT	CASSLVGTWELFF
TRBD2	TRBV7-2	TRBJ2-1	-	TGTGCCAGCAGCTTTAACGGGGGGGCCGCCTACAATGAGCAGTTCTTC	CASSFNGGAAYNEQFF
-	TRBV6-1	TRBJ2-2	-	TGTGCCAGCAGAAGGTCTAGCCTCACCGGGGAGCTGTTTTTT	CASRRSSLTGELFF
TRBD2	TRBV20-1	TRBJ2-4	few	TGCAGTGCTAGAGGAGCCGCGGGGGACATTCAGTACTTC	CSARGAAGDIQYF
-	TRBV15	TRBJ1-2	-	TGTGCCACCAGCAGTCGTAGGGACGGGGGTAACTATGGCTACACCTTC	CATSSRRDGGNYGYTF
-	TRBV12-3/TRBV12-4	TRBJ2-1	-	TGTGCCAGCAAAGAGTACAGTGAGAATGAGCAGTTCTTC	CASKEYSENEQFF
-	TRBV5-1	TRBJ1-4	many	TGCGCCAGCAGGAGACAAGTTGCAACTAATGAAAAACTGTTTTTT	CASRRQVATNEKLFF
-	TRBV14	TRBJ1-5	-	TGTGCCAGCAGCCAAGTGCCCAGGGAGGGCCAGCCCCAGCATTTT	CASSQVPREGQPQHF
-	TRBV5-6	TRBJ1-1	many	TGTGCCAGCAGCCACCCGGGTCGCTGGGGGACGAACACTGAAGCTTTCTTT	CASSHPGRWGTNTEAFF
TRBD2	TRBV27	TRBJ2-3	few	TGTGCCAGCACCCCTTATTCAGCGGGAGGGCCCTCAGATACGCAGTATTTT	CASTPYSAGGPSDTQYF
-	TRBV20-1	TRBJ1-1	many	TGCAGTGCTAGTAATAAAAAGATGGGGGAGGGGACTGAAGCTTTCTTT	CSASNKKMGEGTEAFF
-	TRBV13	TRBJ2-1	-	TGTGCCAGCAGCTTAGGATCGGCCTACAATGAGCAGTTCTTC	CASSLGSAYNEQFF
TRBD1	TRBV4-1	TRBJ2-2	few	TGCGCCAGCAGCCAAAGACAGGGTCGGGCTTCGAACACCGGGGAGCTGTTTTTT	CASSQRQGRASNTGELFF
-	TRBV6-5	TRBJ2-7	many	TGTGCCAGCAGGCGGGCCTACGAGCAGTACTTC	CASRRAYEQYF
TRBD2	TRBV20-1	TRBJ2-4	-	TGCAGTGCTAGGGCTGGACTAGTTCGGTACTTC	CSARAGLVRYF
-	TRBV4-2	TRBJ2-7	few	TGTGCCAGCAGCCAAGAAGAAACAGCCGGGACCCCTGTGAACTTC	CASSQEETAGTPVNF
TRBD1	TRBV3-1	TRBJ1-4	-	TGTGCCAGCAGCCTGGGACAGGCAGGAAGTGAAAAACTGTTTTTT	CASSLGQAGSEKLFF
-	TRBV27	TRBJ2-6	many	TGTGCCAGCAGTTTTAGACAGGTGACTCCAGTCCACGAGAGCTCTGGGGCCAACGTCCTGACTTTC	CASSFRQVTPVHESSGANVLTF
-	TRBV10-1	TRBJ2-5	many	TGCGCCAGCAGTTTTGGGTCAACCACGGGAGCTGGAGAGACCCAGTACTTC	CASSFGSTTGAGETQYF
TRBD1	TRBV7-9	TRBJ2-4	-	TGTGCCAGCAGCTTCGGGGGACAGGGTAAAAACATTCAGTACTTC	CASSFGGQGKNIQYF
-	TRBV5-1	TRBJ2-3	few	TGCGCCAGCAGCTTGGAGGGAGCGAGGGGGAAGGATACGCAGTATTTT	CASSLEGARGKDTQYF
-	TRBV6-5	TRBJ2-5	-	TGTGCCAGCAGTTACTCGAGGGTACAAGAGACCCAGTACTTC	CASSYSRVQETQYF
TRBD2	TRBV20-1	TRBJ2-5	-	TGCAGTGCTCCGCGGGGGTTCAGACAAGAGACCCAGTACTTC	CSAPRGFRQETQYF
TRBD1	TRBV5-5	TRBJ1-6	-	TGTGCCAGCAGCTTTGTCGACAGGGGAAATTCACCCCTCCACTTT	CASSFVDRGNSPLHF
TRBD2	TRBV28	TRBJ2-7	-	TGTGCCAGCGGATGGGGAGGTAGCGGGAGGAGCTCCTACGAGCAGTACTTC	CASGWGGSGRSSYEQYF
-	TRBV7-7	TRBJ2-5	many	TGTGCTAGCAGCTTTCGGTACCAAGAGACCCAGTACTTC	CASSFRYQETQYF
-	TRBV20-1	TRBJ1-6	many	TGCAGTGCTAGAGATTTCGGGAATTCACCCCTCCACTTT	CSARDFGNSPLHF
-	TRBV28	TRBJ2-5	few	TGTGCCAGCAGTCCTATCCAAAACAGGGAGACCCAGTACTTC	CASSPIQNRETQYF
-	TRBV5-1	TRBJ2-5	-	TGCGCCAGCAGCTTGGAGAAGACCCAGTACTTC	CASSLEKTQYF
-	TRBV7-6	TRBJ2-3	many	TGTGCCAGCAGCTTAGACCCTAGCCCAACAGATACGCAGTATTTT	CASSLDPSPTDTQYF
TRBD1	TRBV24-1	TRBJ2-1	-	TGTGCCACCAGTGATCCCCGGGACAGAAGAAATGAGCAGTTCTTC	CATSDPRDRRNEQFF
TRBD2	TRBV5-5	TRBJ2-1	once	TGTGCCAGCAGCTTGCATGGACTAGCGGGCGACAATGAGCAGTTCTTC	CASSLHGLAGDNEQFF
-	TRBV7-2	TRBJ2-1	-	TGTGCCAGTACGACCCTATTTGAAAATGAGCAGTTCTTC	CASTTLFENEQFF
-	TRBV20-1	TRBJ2-3	once	TGCAGTGCTAGAGTTCTTCTAGCCTCAGGGGCAGATACGCAGTATTTT	CSARVLLASGADTQYF
-	TRBV10-3	TRBJ2-3	-	TGTGCCATCAGTCTAGGAAGCGAAAACACAGATACGCAGTATTTT	CAISLGSENTDTQYF
-	TRBV7-3	TRBJ2-2	-	TGTGCCAGCAGCAACCAGGGGACAACCACCGGGGAGCTGTTTTTT	CASSNQGTTTGELFF
TRBD2	TRBV6-5	TRBJ2-7	-	TGTGCCAGCAGTTACTCGGCGGGAGGGCTCTACGAGCAGTACTTC	CASSYSAGGLYEQYF
-	TRBV28	TRBJ2-2	-	TGTGCCAGCAGCCCCCTGGGACGGAACACCGGGGAGCTGTTTTTT	CASSPLGRNTGELFF
-	TRBV20-1	TRBJ1-3	many	TGCAGTGCTACCCCAACCATGGGAAACACCATATATTTT	CSATPTMGNTIYF
-	TRBV2	TRBJ2-4	many	TGTGCCAGCAGTCTACAGGTAGCCAAAAACATTCAGTACTTC	CASSLQVAKNIQYF
-	TRBV3-1	TRBJ1-5	few	TGTGCCAGCAGCCAAGATCGGGGTTATAATCAGCCCCAGCATTTT	CASSQDRGYNQPQHF
-	TRBV6-6	TRBJ2-7	-	TGTGCCAGCAGTAAAGAAGGTAGAAACGAGCAGTACTTC	CASSKEGRNEQYF
-	TRBV3-1	TRBJ1-5	few	TGTGCCAGCAGCCAACGGTCCCTAGCTGTGACGAATCAGCCCCAGCATTTT	CASSQRSLAVTNQPQHF
TRBD2	TRBV3-1	TRBJ2-3	few	TGTGCCAGCAGCCGACTAGCGGGAGACCGGGATACGCAGTATTTT	CASSRLAGDRDTQYF
TRBD1	TRBV27	TRBJ2-2	many	TGTGCCAGCAGACGACAGGGTAGCACCGGGGAGCTGTTTTTT	CASRRQGSTGELFF